This section outlines one T cell receptor beta chain sequence together with its context. Its antigen is not yet known. No per-base quality is available; no much larger clone lies one base away. The CDR3 regions of human TCRbeta chains were analyzed by immunosequencing. As for the original processing: Repertoire TCRs were matched against a reference library of SARS-CoV-2-specific TCRs generated with the MIRA antigen-specificity platform. Breadth meant the fraction of unique TCRs that were SARS-CoV-2-associated, whereas depth meant the fraction of total T cells that were SARS-CoV-2-associated. Using the MIRA data, each spike-specific TCR was mapped to the spike region that the TCR reacts to and placed in a CD4 or CD8 class. Log10-transformed breadth and depth values were compared by one-way ANOVA with Sidak's multiple comparisons tests. TCRdb limited this immuneACCESS table to in-frame rearrangements with V and J called. A share of clones is missing; checked studies link under half to unresolved V genes, and the rest is unexplained. That table is the source of V, J and clone size, and D and trimming were worked out from the DNA. Within this sample are about 110,000 clones, with about nine tenths of them counted one time only. Jointly, the top ten make up 7.5% to 9% of the sample.

According to the study, the label for this sample's time point signals: baseline before first vaccination. Vaccinee samples were obtained from the UK trials COV001 and COV002, which included a single-blind randomized controlled phase 2/3 trial of AZD1222 (ChAdOx1 nCoV-19) in healthy adults. For TCRbeta chain sequencing, PBMC samples from trial participants were taken at day 0 and at day 28 after the second dose. This entry belongs to a study of T cell responses to AZD1222 COVID-19 vaccine (dated by TCRdb to the early 2020s). Concerning the study at large: AZD1222 recipients given second doses at about 4 weeks or at about 12 weeks were pooled, since spike-specific TCR depth and breadth were not found to differ between the two schedules. Enrollment into the trials was organized by age into subgroups of 18-55, 56-69 and 70-plus years, and those subgroups contained roughly 150, 30 and 60 TCR-sequenced participants, respectively. A total of 233 trial participants underwent TCR sequencing, of whom roughly 210 had received two doses of AZD1222 and about 25 had received two doses of the MenACWY control vaccine. Overall study results and their limits: Spike-specific TCR breadth and depth rose significantly after two AZD1222 doses compared with day 0 and with MenACWY recipients. Most participants were white British and females outnumbered males, and the authors suggested that clonal diversity may have been underestimated. Because no day 14 peak-response samples were available, repertoires were characterized only after the peak T cell response. In the small 56-69-year group, the increase in depth fell short of significance, most likely because of low power. Nearly half of unique spike-specific TCRs reportedly recognized epitopes outside regions mutated in the B.1.351 and B.1.1.7 variants. CD4 TCRs associated with the vaccine covered the entire spike protein, and the dominant responses were in regions 160-218 and 743-854. Conclusions about previously exposed vaccinees were limited because only six AZD1222 recipients were SARS-CoV-2 seropositive at baseline.

The germline V gene gives CDR1 as MDHEN and CDR2 as SYDVKM. Here V drops 2 bases and J drops 4 bases, and the junction holds 7 bases not matched to any gene. The cysteine opens and the phenylalanine closes a CDR3 of 17 amino acids. CDR3 DNA is the only sequence kept; it has 51 bases, read in frame from the first base. The sequenced sample was peripheral blood, obtained on day 0 of AZD1222 vaccination. The TCR comes from an adult in good health. The V and J segments used are TRBV28 and TRBJ2-3, and 12 junction bases match TRBD2. This receptor carries the CDR3 CASSLLAGGERADTQYF. The nucleotides read TGTGCCAGCAGTTTACTAGCGGGGGGGGAAAGAGCAGATACGCAGTATTTT.